This T cell receptor beta chain was observed in a study of CD8 T cells in Susac syndrome. Germline V gene sequence: CDR1 SGHKS, CDR2 YYEKEE (reference sequence). The V and J ends lost 1 base and 3 bases respectively, with 11 bases between them. CDR3 length: 14 residues. Random hexamers were used to reverse transcribe an amount of roughly 0.45 to 1 ug RNA. An immunoSEQ multiplex PCR amplified TCR beta CDR3 over 54 Vbeta and 13 Jbeta. TCRdb re-called the immunoSEQ multiplex PCR reads with MiXCR, one entry per CDR3 protein. Among under 70,000 distinct CDR3 sequences listed, approximately 94% were seen once. The authors carried out high-throughput sequencing of TCR beta. They applied it to CD8+ and CD4+ T cells obtained from blood.

Sequenced input: CD8+ T cells from PBMCs. The TCR comes from a human donor in good health. The rearrangement uses TRBV5-5 and TRBJ2-7, with D possibly matching TRBD1 (5 bases). The CDR3: CASSLLQARYEQYF. DNA for the CDR3: TGTGCCAGCAGCTTGTTACAGGCCCGCTACGAGCAGTACTTC.